The rows below give T cell receptor beta chains drawn from one sample of a study of blood T cell repertoires in COVID-19. TCRdb keeps only in-frame clones here, not all; method: immunoSEQ multiplex PCR. The table shows 300,000 or so clones, with just under 90% occurring only once. Material: peripheral blood. Every receptor here comes from a woman in her thirties or forties with acute or convalescent COVID-19. Each CDR3 is given without its conserved first and last residue.

len | v_gene | CDR3aa
15 | TRBV9 | ASSVVDPRKPQNGYT
14 | TRBV5-1 | ASSRVGTGPNSPLH
12 | TRBV7-9 | ASTTRGSYTEAF
13 | TRBV6-6 | ASSPPGTGRNIQY
10 | TRBV10-1 | ASSEAGNEQF
14 | TRBV11-2 | ASSFPGQPDNSPLH
9 | TRBV29-1 | SVYSRGGYT
14 | TRBV4-2 | ASSLRSSGGADEQF
10 | TRBV11-2 | ASSPTGTEAF
9 | TRBV20-1 | SASGLDTQY
14 | TRBV5-8 | ASSTTPTGPIEPQH
13 | TRBV11-3 | ASSLSRQGRGELF
13 | TRBV7-9 | ASIPGGTGNTEAF
13 | TRBV6-5 | ASTERWPSNQPQH
13 | TRBV11-2 | ASSTHGGAVNIQY
14 | TRBV7-8 | ASSLGTGAITGELF
14 | TRBV12-5 | ASGLGGTGGADTQY
15 | TRBV18 | ASSRGTGIRTYNEQF
12 | TRBV6-2/TRBV6-3 | ASSQPVQNTEAF
12 | TRBV6-1 | ASSDDRGHTEAF
12 | TRBV15 | ATSGDRGDYGYT
12 | TRBV24-1 | ATSVQGGYNEQF
11 | TRBV6-5 | ASSWSSDSTQY
13 | TRBV6-1 | ASTPRQTTHYGYT